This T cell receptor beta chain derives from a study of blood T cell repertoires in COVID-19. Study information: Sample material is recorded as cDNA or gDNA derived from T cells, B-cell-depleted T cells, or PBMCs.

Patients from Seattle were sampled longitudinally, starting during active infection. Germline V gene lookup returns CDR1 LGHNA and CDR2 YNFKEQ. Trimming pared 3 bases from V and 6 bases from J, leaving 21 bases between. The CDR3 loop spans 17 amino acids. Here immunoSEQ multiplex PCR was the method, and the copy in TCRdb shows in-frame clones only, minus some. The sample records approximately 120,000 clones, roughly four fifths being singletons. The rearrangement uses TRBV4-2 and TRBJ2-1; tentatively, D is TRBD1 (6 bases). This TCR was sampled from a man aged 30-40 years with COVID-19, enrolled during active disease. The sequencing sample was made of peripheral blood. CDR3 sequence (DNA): TGTGCCAGCAGCCAGGGGGCCTTAACGGGAAGGGGCAATGAGCAGTTCTTC. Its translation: CASSQGALTGRGNEQFF.